Listed below are T cell receptor beta chains from one sample, sequenced in a study of T cell changes during pregnancy in multiple sclerosis. Libraries were prepared by immunoSEQ multiplex PCR; TCRdb keeps only in-frame clonotypes and omits some of them. This table holds about 47,000 clones, 80% to 90% found once. The sequencing used peripheral blood, collected in the first trimester of pregnancy. These receptors came from a female donor with multiple sclerosis, enrolled in a pregnancy study. CDR3s include the opening cysteine and the closing phenylalanine or tryptophan. Each record gives: D gene, J gene, V gene, clone size, CDR3 protein, CDR3 DNA. A D gene is named only where the DNA matches it firmly. The size of a clone is reported for some rows only, either as once, few or many, or as a class for expanded clones.

D: NA; J: TRBJ1-2; V: TRBV6-1; size: NA; CDR3: CASSEGAGTNYGYTF; DNA: TGTGCCAGCAGTGAAGGGGCCGGGACAAACTATGGCTACACCTTC
D: TRBD2; J: TRBJ2-7; V: TRBV28; size: NA; CDR3: CASSLWSGGAGEQYF; DNA: TGTGCCAGCAGTTTATGGAGCGGGGGGGCGGGCGAGCAGTACTTC
D: TRBD2; J: TRBJ2-1; V: TRBV7-2; size: once; CDR3: CASSLWASGGGHEQFF; DNA: TGTGCCAGCAGCTTATGGGCTAGCGGGGGAGGCCATGAGCAGTTCTTC
D: NA; J: TRBJ2-3; V: TRBV10-3; size: NA; CDR3: CAISPGTDTQYF; DNA: TGTGCCATCAGTCCAGGGACAGATACGCAGTATTTT
D: NA; J: TRBJ1-2; V: TRBV30; size: NA; CDR3: CAWSTPGAFYGYTF; DNA: TGTGCCTGGAGTACACCAGGGGCCTTCTATGGCTACACCTTC
D: TRBD1; J: TRBJ1-5; V: TRBV10-3; size: NA; CDR3: CAISEQKTGGDQPQHF; DNA: TGTGCCATCAGTGAGCAGAAGACAGGGGGCGATCAGCCCCAGCATTTT
D: NA; J: TRBJ2-3; V: TRBV5-6; size: once; CDR3: CASSRVDTQYF; DNA: TGTGCCAGCAGTCGTGTAGATACGCAGTATTTT
D: NA; J: TRBJ1-1; V: TRBV2; size: NA; CDR3: CASKLDSNTEAFF; DNA: TGTGCCAGCAAATTGGACAGCAACACTGAAGCTTTCTTT
D: TRBD2; J: TRBJ2-3; V: TRBV5-1; size: NA; CDR3: CASSLVPSGGGTDTQYF; DNA: TGCGCCAGCAGCTTGGTTCCTAGCGGGGGTGGTACAGATACGCAGTATTTT
D: NA; J: TRBJ2-3; V: TRBV4-1; size: NA; CDR3: CASSVLGLGTDTQYF; DNA: TGCGCCAGCAGCGTACTTGGACTCGGCACAGATACGCAGTATTTT
D: TRBD1; J: TRBJ1-1; V: TRBV30; size: once; CDR3: CAWGTGVNTEAFF; DNA: TGTGCCTGGGGGACAGGGGTCAACACTGAAGCTTTCTTT
D: TRBD1; J: TRBJ1-2; V: TRBV12-5; size: NA; CDR3: CASGPSDRGGYGYTF; DNA: TGTGCTAGTGGCCCATCGGACAGGGGGGGATATGGCTACACCTTC
D: TRBD1; J: TRBJ1-5; V: TRBV7-8; size: once; CDR3: CASSLRDSNNQPQHF; DNA: TGTGCCAGCAGCCTCCGGGACAGTAACAATCAGCCCCAGCATTTT
D: NA; J: TRBJ2-5; V: TRBV5-1; size: NA; CDR3: CASSWGPGTGTQYF; DNA: TGCGCCAGCAGCTGGGGGCCCGGGACGGGGACCCAGTACTTC
D: NA; J: TRBJ1-1; V: TRBV2; size: NA; CDR3: CASSGRIGHLEAFF; DNA: TGTGCCAGCAGTGGAAGGATTGGACACCTTGAAGCTTTCTTT
D: TRBD1; J: TRBJ1-6; V: TRBV5-1; size: NA; CDR3: CASSSRGPYNSPLHF; DNA: TGCGCCAGCAGCTCGAGGGGGCCCTACAATTCACCCCTCCACTTT
D: NA; J: TRBJ1-6; V: TRBV5-1; size: NA; CDR3: CASSLESPYSPLHF; DNA: TGCGCCAGCAGCTTGGAATCCCCCTATTCACCCCTCCACTTT
D: TRBD2; J: TRBJ2-4; V: TRBV15; size: NA; CDR3: CATSKRGHDIAKNIQYF; DNA: TGTGCCACCAGCAAGCGGGGTCACGATATAGCCAAAAACATTCAGTACTTC
D: NA; J: TRBJ1-5; V: TRBV7-8; size: once; CDR3: CASSPDPGNQPQHF; DNA: TGTGCCAGCAGTCCTGATCCGGGTAATCAGCCCCAGCATTTT
D: TRBD2; J: TRBJ2-1; V: TRBV19; size: few; CDR3: CASSTGTIGNEQFF; DNA: TGTGCCAGTAGTACCGGGACTATCGGGAATGAGCAGTTCTTC
D: NA; J: TRBJ2-7; V: TRBV5-1; size: NA; CDR3: CASSLGQDLYEQYF; DNA: TGCGCCAGCAGCTTGGGACAGGACCTCTACGAGCAGTACTTC
D: NA; J: TRBJ2-7; V: TRBV7-8; size: NA; CDR3: CASSLRAGQYYEQYF; DNA: TGTGCCAGCAGCTTAAGGGCGGGACAGTACTACGAGCAGTACTTC
D: NA; J: TRBJ1-1; V: TRBV9; size: NA; CDR3: CASSVEAGDTEAFF; DNA: TGTGCCAGCAGCGTAGAGGCGGGGGACACTGAAGCTTTCTTT
D: NA; J: TRBJ1-2; V: TRBV6-5; size: NA; CDR3: CASSWTESYSGYTF; DNA: TGTGCCAGCAGTTGGACAGAGTCCTATAGTGGCTACACCTTC
D: NA; J: TRBJ2-5; V: TRBV7-3; size: NA; CDR3: CASSPTGLQETQYF; DNA: TGTGCCAGCAGCCCTACAGGCCTCCAAGAGACCCAGTACTTC
D: TRBD2; J: TRBJ2-1; V: TRBV7-2; size: NA; CDR3: CASKRGGYLSYNEQFF; DNA: TGTGCCAGCAAGCGGGGGGGCTACCTCTCCTACAATGAGCAGTTCTTC
D: TRBD1; J: TRBJ2-7; V: TRBV19; size: NA; CDR3: CASSIGGGQGHYEQYF; DNA: TGTGCCAGTAGTATAGGAGGAGGACAGGGGCATTACGAGCAGTACTTC
D: NA; J: TRBJ2-5; V: TRBV2; size: once; CDR3: CASSAGWETQYF; DNA: TGTGCCAGCAGTGCAGGATGGGAGACCCAGTACTTC
D: TRBD2; J: TRBJ2-1; V: TRBV5-4; size: NA; CDR3: CASSKGLAGGSDEQFF; DNA: TGTGCCAGCAGCAAGGGACTAGCGGGGGGCTCGGATGAGCAGTTCTTC
D: TRBD1; J: TRBJ1-2; V: TRBV30; size: NA; CDR3: CAWSPGDSRIYGYTF; DNA: TGTGCCTGGAGCCCGGGGGACAGCCGAATCTATGGCTACACCTTC
D: NA; J: TRBJ2-7; V: TRBV6-5; size: NA; CDR3: CASKGGTYEQYF; DNA: TGTGCCAGCAAAGGCGGGACCTACGAGCAGTACTTC
D: NA; J: TRBJ1-4; V: TRBV7-2; size: NA; CDR3: CASSQQGSQDEKLFF; DNA: TGTGCCAGCAGCCAACAGGGTTCGCAGGATGAAAAACTGTTTTTT
D: NA; J: TRBJ2-7; V: TRBV5-1; size: NA; CDR3: CASSLEGIYEQYF; DNA: TGCGCCAGCAGCTTAGAGGGAATCTACGAGCAGTACTTC
D: NA; J: TRBJ2-5; V: TRBV28; size: NA; CDR3: CASSVASAAETQYF; DNA: TGTGCCAGCAGTGTAGCTAGCGCTGCAGAGACCCAGTACTTC
D: NA; J: TRBJ2-2; V: TRBV6-6; size: NA; CDR3: CASRGTYSNTGELFF; DNA: TGTGCCAGCAGGGGGACATACTCGAACACCGGGGAGCTGTTTTTT
D: TRBD1; J: TRBJ2-4; V: TRBV7-2; size: NA; CDR3: CASSLGPGGDKNIQYF; DNA: TGTGCCAGCAGCTTAGGCCCAGGGGGTGACAAAAACATTCAGTACTTC
D: NA; J: TRBJ2-5; V: TRBV5-1; size: NA; CDR3: CASSLHRGGQETQYF; DNA: TGCGCCAGCAGCTTACACAGGGGAGGCCAAGAGACCCAGTACTTC
D: NA; J: TRBJ1-1; V: TRBV12-5; size: NA; CDR3: CASGRGGNTEAFF; DNA: TGTGCTAGTGGTCGGGGAGGGAACACTGAAGCTTTCTTT
D: NA; J: TRBJ2-7; V: TRBV6-6; size: NA; CDR3: CASSRLAYEQYF; DNA: TGTGCCAGCAGCAGACTAGCCTACGAGCAGTACTTC
D: NA; J: TRBJ1-3; V: TRBV28; size: NA; CDR3: CASSEAGGAGNTIYF; DNA: TGTGCCAGCAGTGAAGCGGGGGGTGCTGGAAACACCATATATTTT
D: NA; J: TRBJ2-5; V: TRBV10-3; size: NA; CDR3: CAMARDPRETQYF; DNA: TGTGCCATGGCACGAGACCCGCGGGAGACCCAGTACTTC
D: NA; J: TRBJ1-2; V: TRBV7-9; size: NA; CDR3: CASSPFTRESYGYTF; DNA: TGTGCCAGCAGCCCATTTACCAGGGAAAGTTATGGCTACACCTTC
D: NA; J: TRBJ1-2; V: TRBV4-1; size: NA; CDR3: CASSQGHQGTIYGYTF; DNA: TGCGCCAGCAGCCAAGGACATCAGGGGACCATCTATGGCTACACCTTC
D: NA; J: TRBJ1-2; V: TRBV5-1; size: few; CDR3: CASSADSYNYGYTF; DNA: TGCGCCAGCAGCGCGGACAGCTATAACTATGGCTACACCTTC
D: NA; J: TRBJ1-2; V: TRBV19; size: NA; CDR3: CASSRAGVVYGYTF; DNA: TGTGCCAGTAGTAGGGCAGGGGTAGTCTATGGCTACACCTTC
D: NA; J: TRBJ1-4; V: TRBV12-2; size: NA; CDR3: CASRLGDSAEKLFF; DNA: TGTGCAAGTCGCTTAGGGGACAGCGCTGAAAAACTGTTTTTT
D: TRBD1; J: TRBJ1-2; V: TRBV5-1; size: NA; CDR3: CASSSTGHGYTF; DNA: TGCGCCAGCAGCTCGACAGGGCATGGCTACACCTTC
D: TRBD1; J: TRBJ1-2; V: TRBV28; size: NA; CDR3: CASSSETGTGRLYGYTF; DNA: TGTGCCAGCAGTTCGGAGACGGGGACAGGGCGCCTCTATGGCTACACCTTC
D: NA; J: TRBJ1-2; V: TRBV29-1; size: NA; CDR3: CSAKTGYSNYGYTF; DNA: TGCAGCGCCAAAACAGGATACAGTAACTATGGCTACACCTTC
D: NA; J: TRBJ1-2; V: TRBV15; size: NA; CDR3: CATSVLGANYGYTF; DNA: TGTGCCACCAGCGTCCTAGGAGCTAACTATGGCTACACCTTC
D: NA; J: TRBJ2-1; V: TRBV2; size: once; CDR3: CASVRGYNEQFF; DNA: TGTGCCAGCGTCAGGGGCTACAATGAGCAGTTCTTC
D: NA; J: TRBJ2-7; V: TRBV6-1; size: NA; CDR3: CASSADSAYEQYF; DNA: TGTGCCAGCAGTGCTGACAGCGCCTACGAGCAGTACTTC
D: NA; J: TRBJ1-4; V: TRBV18; size: NA; CDR3: CASSIRRTTEKLFF; DNA: TGTGCCAGCTCTATCCGCCGGACTACGGAAAAACTGTTTTTT
D: TRBD2; J: TRBJ2-3; V: TRBV5-1; size: NA; CDR3: CASSPGTSAWGDTQYF; DNA: TGCGCCAGCAGCCCCGGGACTAGCGCCTGGGGGGATACGCAGTATTTT